Listed here are 22 T cell receptor beta chains from one sample, sequenced in a study of T-cell memory formation after mild COVID-19. Via MiXCR, TCRdb re-called the 5' RACE reads, giving one row per CDR3 protein. The sample records about 100,000 distinct CDR3 sequences, 11% being singletons. The sample was PBMCs or a T cell subset sorted from them (not recorded which). The receptors originated from a man between 18 and 35 years old who had mild COVID-19 (a few samples of this study predate the infection). Cell type and time point are not known.

This clonotype was detected a few times. This CDR3 is CASCGGSSYNEQFF. The CDR3 DNA is TGTGCCAGCTGCGGGGGGAGCTCCTACAATGAGCAGTTCTTC. The rearrangement joins TRBV6-2 or TRBV6-3 to TRBJ2-1; 8 bases agree with TRBD2. V shed 8 bases and J 0 bases; nucleotides not matched to a gene: 3. There are 14 residues in the CDR3. The germline V gene encodes CDR1 MNHEY and CDR2 SVGEGT.

This clonotype was seen only once. The chain recombines TRBV4-3 with TRBJ2-1, with 7 bases aligning to TRBD1. The CDR3 covers 14 residues. Germline CDR1 and CDR2: LGHNA and YSLEER. With 1 base clipped from V and 9 bases from J, the junction kept 6 bases outside the gene matches. The CDR3 sequence is CASSQVQGSGEQFF. The CDR3 nucleotides are TGCGCCAGCAGCCAAGTACAGGGGAGTGGTGAGCAGTTCTTC.

This clonotype has more than one count but fewer than ten. This sequence joins TRBV7-2 and TRBJ2-3; 11 nucleotides agree with TRBD2. With V trimmed by 6 bases and J by 2 bases, 7 bases remained unmatched. CDR3 length equals 16 residues. Germline CDR1 SGHTA, CDR2 FQGNSA. The CDR3 here is CASSQLAGANTDTQYF. The CDR3 DNA reads as TGTGCCAGCAGTCAACTAGCGGGGGCTAACACAGATACGCAGTATTTT.

This clonotype was seen a handful of times. The chain is built from TRBV11-2 and TRBJ1-6; D might be TRBD1 (5 bases). Germline-derived CDR1 and CDR2 are SGHAT and FQNNGV. This CDR3 is built from 15 residues. V was clipped by 0 bases and J by 10 bases, with 13 bases between them. CDR3 DNA: TGTGCCAGCAGCTTAGACGCAGGGATGGAGTCACCCCTCCACTTT. Residues: CASSLDAGMESPLHF.

The rearrangement links TRBV7-9 to TRBJ2-3; 10 positions agree with TRBD2. Germline trimming cut 5 bases from V and 4 bases from J; bases unmatched to any gene: 6. The CDR3 length is 15 residues. CDR1 SEHNR and CDR2 FQNEAQ come from the germline V gene (reference sequence). CDR3 region: CASSHGTSEPDTQYF. Written as DNA, the CDR3 is TGTGCCAGCAGCCACGGGACTAGCGAACCAGATACGCAGTATTTT.

This clonotype was counted a few times. This sequence joins TRBV7-9 and TRBJ2-6, with TRBD1 as a possible D gene (6 bases). The germline V gene has CDR1 SEHNR and CDR2 FQNEAQ (reference sequence). V was pared by 5 bases and J by 1 base, with 9 bases between. The CDR3 spans 15 residues. In DNA form, the CDR3 reads TGTGCCAGCAGCGAAACAGGGTCTGGGGCCAACGTCCTGACTTTC. It is translated as CASSETGSGANVLTF. Complete variable domain (other parts from reference TRBV7-9 and TRBJ2-6): DTGVSQNPRHKITKRGQNVTFRCDPISEHNRLYWYRQTLGQGPEFLTYFQNEAQLEKSRLLSDRFSAERPKGSFSTLEIQRTEQGDSAMYLCASSETGSGANVLTFGAGSRLTVL.

The sample holds a few counts of this clonotype. The chain combines TRBV6-2 or TRBV6-3 with TRBJ2-1, with TRBD2 matching 11 bases. CDR3 length: 16 residues. Germline-derived CDR1 and CDR2 are MNHEY and SVGEGT. With 4 bases clipped from V and 4 bases from J, the junction kept 6 bases outside the gene matches. CDR3 coding DNA: TGTGCCAGCAGTTCAACCGGGACTAGCGGTTACAATGAGCAGTTCTTC. Amino acid sequence: CASSSTGTSGYNEQFF.

The chain recombines TRBV5-6 with TRBJ2-7; D ambiguous. The CDR3 sequence is 12 residues long. Germline V gene sequence: CDR1 SGHDT, CDR2 YYEEEE. V was pared by 1 base and J by 3 bases, with 5 bases between. The chain's CDR3 is CASSLWGYEQYV. The CDR3 DNA is TGTGCCAGCAGCTTGTGGGGCTACGAGCAGTACGTC.

This clonotype has only a few counts. This sequence joins TRBV7-2 and TRBJ2-1, with 7 bases identical to TRBD1. The germline V gene encodes CDR1 SGHTA and CDR2 FQGNSA. The V segment lost 3 bases and the J segment 9 bases; nucleotides outside the gene matches: 8. The CDR3 length is 14 residues. This CDR3 is CASSLRGRRIEQFF. As DNA, the CDR3 is TGTGCCAGCAGCTTGAGGGGGCGCAGGATTGAGCAGTTCTTC.

This chain links TRBV28 with TRBJ2-5; D assignment may be TRBD1 or TRBD2 (6 bases each). Germline lookup yields CDR1 MDHEN and CDR2 SYDVKM. The length of the CDR3 is 15 residues. Trimming took off 3 bases at V and 1 base at J, with 12 bases between the two ends. CDR3 in amino acids: CASSLGGGVQETQYF. CDR3 DNA: TGTGCCAGCAGTTTGGGGGGCGGCGTCCAAGAGACCCAGTACTTC.

This clonotype occurred many times. This sequence joins TRBV6-5 and TRBJ2-7; D is possibly TRBD1 (6 bases). Trimming removed 2 bases from V and 3 bases from J, with 11 bases in between. The CDR3 is 14 amino acids. CDR1 and CDR2 (germline): MNHEY, SVGAGI. The CDR3: CASSYNGQSYEQYV. The CDR3 nucleotides read TGTGCCAGCAGTTACAACGGACAGAGCTACGAGCAGTACGTC.

J is TRBJ2-5 and V is TRBV7-2, with TRBD1 as a possible D gene (8 bases). The CDR3 contains 17 residues. Germline lookup yields CDR1 SGHTA and CDR2 FQGNSA. The germline V and J ends were trimmed by 2 bases and 5 bases, with 21 bases remaining between them. CDR3 DNA: TGTGCCAGCAGCTTACATAGCCGGACAGGGCGGGGGGAGACCCAGTACTTC. This sequence encodes CASSLHSRTGRGETQYF.

The chain couples TRBV5-5 to TRBJ1-2, with unresolved D. The V gene lost 0 bases and the J gene lost 8 bases, with 14 bases spanning the gap. This CDR3 has 14 amino acids. Looked up from germline, CDR1 is SGHKS and CDR2 is YYEKEE (reference sequence). In DNA, the CDR3 is TGTGCCAGCAGCTTGGCCCAGGTTTTGAGGGGCTACACCTTC. This gives the protein CASSLAQVLRGYTF.

This clonotype occurred a few times. The J gene is TRBJ2-3, the V gene TRBV4-2; D unclear. Looked up from germline, CDR1 is LGHNA and CDR2 is YNFKEQ. Trimming cost V 1 base and J 2 bases, with 19 bases left between them. The CDR3 contains 18 residues. The CDR3 here is CASSQVGRYYVTTDTQYF. The CDR3 region has the DNA TGTGCCAGCAGCCAAGTGGGCAGATATTATGTAACCACAGATACGCAGTATTTT.

V and J are TRBV6-5 and TRBJ1-6; the D gene is possibly TRBD1 (6 bases). This CDR3 has 14 residues. The germline V gene encodes CDR1 MNHEY and CDR2 SVGAGI. Trimming left V 5 bases short and J 10 bases short, with 15 bases between. CDR3 sequence (DNA): TGTGCCAGCAGTCGTCTGACAGGTCGGTCACCCCTCCACTTT. Residues: CASSRLTGRSPLHF.

This clonotype has more than one count but fewer than ten. This rearrangement joins TRBV11-2 to TRBJ1-2; 7 nucleotides line up with TRBD1. The CDR3 loop spans 14 amino acids. Germline CDR1 is SGHAT and CDR2 is FQNNGV. V was clipped by 3 bases and J by 4 bases; unmatched bases: 5. This chain's CDR3 is CASSFKGASYGYTF. The CDR3 nucleotides are TGTGCCAGCAGCTTTAAGGGGGCGAGCTATGGCTACACCTTC.

The table lists this clonotype with a few counts. The chain uses TRBV7-9 and TRBJ2-5; 10 nucleotides line up with TRBD2. This CDR3 contains 15 residues. V was clipped by 5 bases and J by 2 bases; unmatched bases: 5. From germline, CDR1 is SEHNR and CDR2 FQNEAQ (reference sequence). CDR3 region: CASSHASGGQETQYF. The CDR3 DNA sequence: TGTGCCAGCAGCCACGCTAGCGGGGGACAAGAGACCCAGTACTTC.

This clonotype showed up just a few times. The V call is TRBV29-1, the J call TRBJ2-1; D uncertain. Germline CDR1 is SQVTM and CDR2 is ANQGSEA. V shed 4 bases and J shed 4 bases, with 5 bases lying between them. CDR3 length equals 11 residues. The CDR3: CSVVGYNEQFF. The CDR3 region has the DNA TGCAGCGTTGTGGGATACAATGAGCAGTTCTTC.

This clonotype was detected only a few times. This chain uses TRBV7-9 with TRBJ2-6; no reliable D call. CDR3 length: 16 amino acids. The V end was cut by 1 base, the J end by 5 bases, with 12 bases between. The germline gives CDR1 SEHNR, CDR2 FQNEAQ (reference sequence). CDR3 coding DNA: TGTGCCAGCAGCTTAGTGGTGGGTTTGAGGGCCAACGTCCTGACTTTC. It yields the protein CASSLVVGLRANVLTF. The whole variable domain, remainder taken from reference TRBV7-9 and TRBJ2-6, is DTGVSQNPRHKITKRGQNVTFRCDPISEHNRLYWYRQTLGQGPEFLTYFQNEAQLEKSRLLSDRFSAERPKGSFSTLEIQRTEQGDSAMYLCASSLVVGLRANVLTFGAGSRLTVL.

J is TRBJ2-5 and V is TRBV12-3 or TRBV12-4, with 8 bases lining up with TRBD2. V lost 3 bases, J lost 5 bases, and 5 bases stayed unmatched. The CDR3 loop spans 14 amino acids. The CDR3 sequence is CASSLPAGDETQYF. CDR3 nucleotides: TGTGCCAGCAGTTTGCCAGCGGGGGATGAGACCCAGTACTTC.

This clonotype was seen a handful of times. The gene calls are TRBV12-3 or TRBV12-4 and TRBJ2-6; no clear D. This CDR3 has 15 residues. Trimming shortened V by 3 bases and J by 1 base, and 7 bases separated the two germline ends. DNA of the CDR3: TGTGCCAGCAGTTTCGTGGGGTCTGGGGCCAACGTCCTGACTTTC. Translating it yields CASSFVGSGANVLTF.

This clonotype has only a few counts. The chain links TRBV19 to TRBJ2-2; D unclear. V was clipped by 3 bases and J by 1 base, with 6 bases between them. The CDR3 spans 14 residues. Germline CDR1 is LNHDA and CDR2 is SQIVND (reference sequence). The CDR3 nucleotides read TGTGCCAGTAGTATCCCAGTGAACACCGGGGAGCTGTTTTTT. Protein product: CASSIPVNTGELFF.